The following is a T cell receptor beta chain sequence with its context. Antigen unknown. Its ends do not fully match the called genes, so a read error is possible. TCRdb used MiXCR to reprocess the reads, holding one entry per CDR3 protein. This table has about 180,000 distinct CDR3 sequences, approximately 15% appearing once. This entry belongs to a study of T cell repertoires in cytomegalovirus infection. Study-level background: It was the public TCR beta signatures that indicated both CMV infection and matching HLA type.

Points from the study as a whole: CMV carriers with the relevant HLA were identified by cumulative public TCR beta family frequency.

Sequencing used PBMCs. The receptor was derived from a human donor in good health (CMV status not recorded). Some clones in this sample may be carry-over from other donors' samples.

In DNA, the CDR3 is TGCGCCAGCAGCAGCCATGTATCCTCCGAGCAGTACTTC. This encodes CASSSHVSSEQYF. J is TRBJ2-7 and V is TRBV5-1, with D unclear. CDR3 length: 13 amino acids. From germline, CDR1 is SGHRS and CDR2 YFSETQ.